These 27 T cell receptor beta chains were all obtained from the same sample, sequenced in a study of T-cell reconstitution after alpha-beta-depleted transplantation in children. As it was prepared, the TCRbeta library received unique molecular identifiers. Using its own MiXCR run on the PCR reads, TCRdb lists one record per CDR3 protein. The sample includes roughly 4,500 distinct CDR3 sequences, roughly 24% seen only once; the top ten take about 26%. This specimen consisted of PBMCs, mostly from graft donor cells, obtained 60 days after TCRalphabeta/CD19-depleted stem cell transplant. The receptors were gathered from a boy younger than two who had a stem cell transplant for SCID, so the T cells may come from the graft donor.

The rearrangement links TRBV30 to TRBJ2-5; possibly TRBD2 for D (5 bases). Trimming removed 1 base at V and 5 bases at J, with 17 bases between. This CDR3 contains 15 residues. Germline values: CDR1 GTSNPN, CDR2 SVGIG (reference sequence). CDR3 nucleotides: TGTGCCTGGAGTGCCCCGCCCGGGGTGTGGGAGACCCAGTACTTC. Translated: CAWSAPPGVWETQYF.

In its sample, this clonotype is medium-sized (0.01 to 0.1%). The gene calls are TRBV9 and TRBJ2-4; 8 bases line up with TRBD1. V shed 0 bases, J shed 6 bases, and the junction held 5 bases outside the gene matches. Germline V gene data show CDR1 as SGDLS and CDR2 as YYNGEE. This CDR3 contains 15 residues. The CDR3 DNA sequence: TGTGCCAGCAGCGTAGTTCCCGGACAGGGAAACATTCAGTACTTC. It encodes CASSVVPGQGNIQYF.

This clonotype was seen more than once but under ten times. The V gene is TRBV6-1, the J gene TRBJ2-7, with 8 bases identical to TRBD2. Germline CDR1 MNHNS, CDR2 SASEGT. The CDR3 is 16 amino acids. V was pared by 4 bases and J by 6 bases, with 14 bases of the junction left unmatched. CDR3 bases: TGTGCCAGCAGTGGGGTTTGGGCGGGGGGATCCGGCGAGCAGTACTTC. It is translated as CASSGVWAGGSGEQYF.

This clonotype occurred many times. The CDR3 region is CASSPKIPPWGTQETQYF. CDR3 bases: TGTGCCAGCAGCCCGAAGATCCCCCCCTGGGGTACACAAGAGACCCAGTACTTC. The chain joins TRBV11-1 to TRBJ2-5; D remains ambiguous. The CDR3 has 18 residues. The V and J ends lost 5 bases and 2 bases respectively, with 24 bases between them. In germline, CDR1 is SGHAT, CDR2 FQDESV (reference sequence).

This clonotype was counted at least ten times. V and J are TRBV7-9 and TRBJ2-7, with D perhaps being TRBD1 or TRBD2 (5 bases each). The germline V gene encodes CDR1 SEHNR and CDR2 FQNEAQ (reference sequence). The length of the CDR3 is 13 residues. Trimming shortened V by 5 bases and J by 4 bases, and 12 bases separated the two germline ends. CDR3 coding DNA: TGTGCCAGCAGCCCACGGGACCTTTACGAGCAGTACTTC. Translation gives CASSPRDLYEQYF. Drawing the rest from reference TRBV7-9 and TRBJ2-7, the complete variable domain is DTGVSQNPRHKITKRGQNVTFRCDPISEHNRLYWYRQTLGQGPEFLTYFQNEAQLEKSRLLSDRFSAERPKGSFSTLEIQRTEQGDSAMYLCASSPRDLYEQYFGPGTRLTVT.

There are many counts of this clonotype. This chain connects TRBV19 to TRBJ1-3; D gene uncertain. V lost 4 bases and J lost 2, with 9 bases in between. Germline assignment: CDR1 LNHDA and CDR2 SQIVND (reference sequence). CDR3 length: 14 amino acids. CDR3: CASSKQMAGNTIYF. CDR3 sequence (DNA): TGTGCCAGTAGTAAGCAGATGGCTGGAAACACCATATATTTT.

The chain has TRBV3-1 and TRBJ2-2; 15 positions agree with TRBD2. This CDR3 region has 18 residues. Trimming cost V 10 bases and J 2 bases; bases outside gene matches: 11. CDR1 and CDR2 from the germline V gene are LGHDT and YNNKEL (reference sequence). DNA for the CDR3: TGTGCCACCTGCGAGCAGGGACTAGCGGGGGGAAACACCGGGGAGCTGTTTTTT. Protein sequence: CATCEQGLAGGNTGELFF.

Many counts were recorded for this clonotype. The CDR3 sequence is CASSLGQMGQETQYF. The CDR3 nucleotides are TGTGCCAGCAGCTTAGGGCAGATGGGCCAAGAGACCCAGTACTTC. The genes are TRBV7-9 and TRBJ2-5; no firm D call. The CDR3 extends over 15 amino acids. Trimming cost V 1 base and J 1 base, with 10 bases left between them. The germline V gene has CDR1 SEHNR and CDR2 FQNEAQ (reference sequence).

Ten or more counts support this clonotype. The V and J genes are TRBV20-1 and TRBJ2-5; 9 bases match TRBD2. After removal of 0 bases from V and 3 bases from J, the junction contained 8 bases not matched to a gene. Germline lookup yields CDR1 DFQATT and CDR2 SNEGSKA (reference sequence). The CDR3 is 16 residues long. The chain's CDR3 is CSARDWERGDKETQYF. Here the CDR3 DNA reads TGCAGTGCTAGAGATTGGGAGCGGGGGGACAAAGAGACCCAGTACTTC.

This clonotype showed up many times. The genes are TRBV7-8 and TRBJ1-1; no definite D call. Germline loops: CDR1 SGHVS, CDR2 FQNEAQ. Between the trimmed V and J ends, which lost 1 base and 0 bases, there was a span of 12 bases. CDR3 length equals 16 residues. The CDR3 is CASSLGRWQLNTEAFF. In DNA, the CDR3 is TGTGCCAGCAGCTTAGGAAGATGGCAGTTGAACACTGAAGCTTTCTTT.

This clonotype is medium-sized in the sample. CDR3 in DNA: TGTGCCAGCAGCTTACGGGGTATGCATGAGCAGTTCTTC. It encodes CASSLRGMHEQFF. The chain employs TRBV7-9 and TRBJ2-1; perhaps TRBD2 as D (5 bases). The CDR3 is made up of 13 amino acids. CDR1 and CDR2 from the germline V gene are SEHNR and FQNEAQ (reference sequence). V lost 2 bases and J lost 8, with 10 bases in between.

There are many counts of this clonotype. The rearrangement joins TRBV13 to TRBJ2-7; D might be TRBD2 (5 bases). CDR1 is PRHDT, CDR2 FYEKMQ, per germline (reference sequence). The CDR3 consists of 17 residues. The V and J ends lost 0 bases and 7 bases respectively, with 22 bases between them. The CDR3 nucleotides read TGTGCCAGCAGCTTAGGGTGGCGGCGGGCCTCAGGTTGGGAGCAGTACTTC. Translating gives CASSLGWRRASGWEQYF.

Note on this clonotype: The junction shows a germline mismatch at one end, possibly a read error. The rearrangement uses TRBV19 and TRBJ2-3; D is uncertain. The germline gives CDR1 LNHDA, CDR2 SQIVND (reference sequence). The CDR3 is 16 amino acids. CDR3 sequence (DNA): TGTGCCAGTAGTATAGGTACAGCCACGGGTGCAGATGCGCAGTATTTT. Amino acids: CASSIGTATGADAQYF.

This clonotype has a count of ten or more. J is TRBJ2-7 and V is TRBV11-2, with 7 nucleotides matching TRBD1. V gave up 5 bases and J gave up 3 bases; unmatched junction bases: 10. Looked up from germline, CDR1 is SGHAT and CDR2 is FQNNGV. This CDR3 comprises 15 residues. This CDR3 reads CASSPSVGGLYEQYF. The CDR3 DNA reads TGTGCCAGCAGCCCGTCGGTAGGGGGCCTCTACGAGCAGTACTTC.

The genes are TRBV7-2 and TRBJ2-2; 8 positions agree with TRBD1. This CDR3 is built from 17 residues. The germline CDR1 and CDR2 sequences are SGHTA and FQGNSA. V was clipped by 10 bases and J by 7 bases; unmatched bases: 20. The CDR3 DNA is TGTGCCATGAGCCCTGGTGGTTCGGACAGGGACGGCGGGGAGCTGTTTTTT. Amino acids: CAMSPGGSDRDGGELFF.

By share of the sample, this clonotype is medium-sized. J is TRBJ2-5 and V is TRBV3-1, with TRBD2 matching over 12 bases. Looked up from germline, CDR1 is LGHDT and CDR2 is YNNKEL (reference sequence). Losses at the gene ends were 4 bases for V and 6 bases for J; bases not matched to a gene: 6. This CDR3 has 15 residues. CDR3 protein: CASSPSGGALQTQYF. CDR3 nucleotide sequence: TGTGCCAGCAGCCCTAGCGGGGGGGCCTTGCAGACCCAGTACTTC.

This clonotype ranks as medium-sized. The chain combines TRBV6-2 or TRBV6-3 with TRBJ2-4; tentative D call: TRBD2 (6 bases). Trimming removed 2 bases from V and 6 bases from J, with 11 bases in between. The CDR3 covers 14 residues. Germline-derived CDR1 and CDR2 are MNHEY and SVGEGT. This CDR3 is CASSYTRERNIQYF. CDR3 DNA: TGTGCCAGCAGTTACACCCGGGAGAGAAACATTCAGTACTTC.

The CDR3 protein is CASSFSNQARNEKLFF. CDR3 sequence (DNA): TGCGCCAGCAGCTTTAGCAATCAGGCCCGTAATGAAAAACTGTTTTTT. The chain combines TRBV5-1 with TRBJ1-4; D is undetermined. The CDR3 totals 16 residues. Per germline, CDR1 SGHRS and CDR2 YFSETQ. The V gene lost 2 bases and the J gene lost 4 bases, with 15 bases spanning the gap.

This chain connects TRBV5-1 to TRBJ1-4; D gene ambiguous. Trimming left V 0 bases short and J 3 bases short, with 12 bases between. The CDR3 contains 16 residues. From germline, CDR1 is SGHRS and CDR2 YFSETQ. The CDR3 nucleotides are TGCGCCAGCAGCTTGGCGCCCCCTGGGGCTAATGAAAAACTGTTTTTT. The encoded protein is CASSLAPPGANEKLFF.

By share, this clonotype counts as medium-sized. This chain connects TRBV10-3 to TRBJ2-1; possible D gene TRBD1, 5 bases. The CDR3 length is 15 residues. Per germline, CDR1 ENHRY and CDR2 SYGVKD. Trimming pared 4 bases from V and 7 bases from J, leaving 17 bases between. This chain's CDR3 is CAISADSVLRNEQFF. The CDR3 DNA reads TGTGCCATCAGTGCCGACAGCGTTCTCCGGAATGAGCAGTTCTTC.

By proportion, this clonotype is medium-sized (0.01 to 0.1%). J is TRBJ2-7 and V is TRBV15; TRBD1 matches 8 bases. Germline CDR1 reads LNHNV; CDR2 reads YYDKDF (reference sequence). V was pared by 0 bases and J by 7 bases, with 8 bases of the junction left unmatched. The CDR3 covers 15 residues. The CDR3 reads CATSRDRQGAGEQYF. The CDR3 bases are TGTGCCACCAGCAGAGATCGCCAGGGGGCAGGAGAGCAGTACTTC.

This chain joins TRBV28 and TRBJ2-1; D remains unclear. The CDR3 runs to 13 residues. Trimming took off 2 bases at V and 3 bases at J, with 5 bases between the two ends. CDR1 is MDHEN and CDR2 is SYDVKM in the germline V gene. This CDR3 is CASSLDRYNEQFF. The CDR3 DNA is TGTGCCAGCAGTTTAGACCGCTACAATGAGCAGTTCTTC.

Ten or more counts support this clonotype. One base away lies a much larger clone, so this may be a sequencing read error. This sequence joins TRBV5-6 and TRBJ2-5, with D possibly called TRBD1 or TRBD2 (5 bases each). Germline V CDR1 and CDR2: SGHDT, YYEEEE. This CDR3 comprises 12 residues. Between the trimmed V and J ends, which lost 7 bases and 9 bases, there was a span of 16 bases. The CDR3 DNA follows: TGTGCCAGCGGCCCGGGGCCCATTCCCCAGTACTTC. Translated: CASGPGPIPQYF.

CDR3 nucleotides: TGCAGTCTAGAATCTTGGGGGGAAGCTTTCTTT. Protein: CSLESWGEAFF. This sequence joins TRBV20-1 and TRBJ1-1, with D maybe TRBD1 (5 bases). The CDR3 runs to 11 residues. Per the germline V gene, CDR1 is DFQATT and CDR2 is SNEGSKA (reference sequence). V was trimmed by 8 bases and J by 8 bases, leaving 15 bases between them.

This clonotype is labeled as medium-sized. J is TRBJ1-2 and V is TRBV29-1; TRBD1 is a possible D gene (6 bases). V was shortened by 1 base and J by 5 bases, with 11 bases between the two germline ends. The CDR3 has 13 amino acids. Looked up from germline, CDR1 is SQVTM and CDR2 is ANQGSEA. CDR3 residues: CSVEAGGVYGYTF. Written as DNA, the CDR3 is TGCAGCGTTGAAGCGGGGGGCGTGTATGGCTACACCTTC.

The chain's CDR3 is CASSRILRETQYF. DNA for the CDR3: TGTGCCAGCAGCCGGATCCTGCGGGAGACCCAGTACTTC. The J gene is TRBJ2-5, the V gene TRBV7-2; no definite D call. With 5 bases removed from V and 5 bases from J, the gap between germline ends came to 12 bases. This CDR3 contains 13 residues. Per germline, CDR1 SGHTA and CDR2 FQGNSA.

This clonotype is labeled medium-sized (0.01 to 0.1%). J is TRBJ1-1 and V is TRBV7-9; D is perhaps TRBD1 (6 bases). CDR1 and CDR2 (germline): SEHNR, FQNEAQ (reference sequence). The V and J ends lost 5 bases and 5 bases respectively, with 15 bases between them. The length of the CDR3 is 14 residues. The CDR3 here is CASSAQQGRTEAFF. The DNA for the CDR3 is TGTGCCAGCAGCGCCCAACAGGGTAGGACTGAAGCTTTCTTT.